The 7 T cell receptor beta chains listed next were all sequenced from one sample in a study of OX40 agonist ivuxolimab in advanced cancers. TCRdb's table, derived via immunoSEQ multiplex PCR, lists solely in-frame clones and lacks some. The sample shows more than 80,000 clones, 90% of them seen only once. This material consisted of CD4+ or CD8+ T cells sorted from blood, taken in a trial of the OX40 agonist ivuxolimab. Receptors originate from an adult with an advanced solid tumor such as melanoma, head and neck, liver or kidney cancer.

The rearrangement links TRBV28 to TRBJ2-1; 8 nucleotides match TRBD1. Trimming removed 6 bases from V and 5 bases from J; junction bases left unmatched: 12. The CDR3 sequence is 16 residues long. From germline, CDR1 is MDHEN and CDR2 SYDVKM. The CDR3 coding sequence is TGTGCCAGCAGGTCCCCCTCGGGACAGGCTAACAATGAGCAGTTCTTC. Its protein is CASRSPSGQANNEQFF.

The chain uses TRBV6-1 and TRBJ1-5, with D unclear. Germline V gene lookup returns CDR1 MNHNS and CDR2 SASEGT. The V end lost 9 bases, the J end lost 0 bases, and 9 bases lay between the germline ends. The CDR3 covers 13 residues. CDR3 sequence reads: CASRRDSNQPQHF. In DNA form, the CDR3 reads TGTGCCAGTAGACGGGATAGCAATCAGCCCCAGCATTTT.

The J gene is TRBJ1-2, the V gene TRBV7-8; D unresolved. V shed 5 bases and J shed 2 bases, with 12 bases lying between them. The CDR3 length is 14 residues. CDR1 and CDR2 (germline): SGHVS, FQNEAQ. The CDR3 DNA reads TGTGCCAGCAGCCCACGCCCGGGAAACTATGGCTACACCTTC. This codes for CASSPRPGNYGYTF.

V usage is TRBV5-3 and J usage is TRBJ2-7; D perhaps matches TRBD2 (7 bases). TRBV5-3 qualifies as an ORF whose function is uncertain. The CDR3 covers 16 residues. Between the trimmed V and J ends, which lost 4 bases and 2 bases, there was a span of 19 bases. CDR3 region: CARSVGGLGKTYEQYF. Written as DNA, the CDR3 is TGTGCCAGAAGCGTCGGGGGGCTGGGTAAGACCTACGAGCAGTACTTC.

This clone was seen more than once but under ten times. The V call is TRBV2, the J call TRBJ1-6, with D unclear. V shed 7 bases and J shed 7 bases, with 11 bases lying between them. The CDR3 is 13 amino acids. The germline V gene has CDR1 SNHLY and CDR2 FYNNEI. CDR3 region: CASKEGFNSPLHF. CDR3 sequence (DNA): TGTGCCAGCAAGGAGGGATTCAATTCACCCCTCCACTTT.

The chain employs TRBV7-2 and TRBJ2-5; TRBD2 agrees at 16 bases. Per the germline V gene, CDR1 is SGHTA and CDR2 is FQGNSA. The trim removed 1 base at V and 4 bases at J, leaving 6 bases unmatched. The CDR3 has 18 residues. The CDR3 is CASSLVGTSGGARETQYF. DNA of the CDR3: TGTGCCAGCAGCTTAGTAGGGACTAGCGGGGGGGCGAGAGAGACCCAGTACTTC.

The chain uses TRBV10-3 and TRBJ2-2, with no clear D. CDR3 size: 12 residues. Germline V lookup: CDR1 ENHRY, CDR2 SYGVKD. V was pared by 4 bases and J by 5 bases, with 5 bases between. The chain's CDR3 is CAISAFTGELFF. The CDR3 DNA reads TGTGCCATCAGTGCCTTTACCGGGGAGCTGTTTTTT.